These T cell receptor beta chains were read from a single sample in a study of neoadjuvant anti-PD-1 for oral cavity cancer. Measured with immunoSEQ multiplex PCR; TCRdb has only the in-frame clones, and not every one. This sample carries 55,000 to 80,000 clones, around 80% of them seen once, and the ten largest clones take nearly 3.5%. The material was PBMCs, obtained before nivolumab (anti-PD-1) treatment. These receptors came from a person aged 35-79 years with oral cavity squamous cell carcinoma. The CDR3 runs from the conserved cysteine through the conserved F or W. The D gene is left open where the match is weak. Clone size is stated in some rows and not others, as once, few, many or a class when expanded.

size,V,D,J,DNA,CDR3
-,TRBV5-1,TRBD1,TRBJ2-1,TGCGCCAGCAGAGTAGGGAGACAGGGGGCAAATGAGCAGTTCTTC,CASRVGRQGANEQFF
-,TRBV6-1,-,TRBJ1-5,TGTGCCAGCAGTGAACGGGGTAGGGGCAATCAGCCCCAGCATTTT,CASSERGRGNQPQHF
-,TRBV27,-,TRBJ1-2,TGTGCCAGCAGTTTAGCAGGTGGACCCTATGGCTACACCTTC,CASSLAGGPYGYTF
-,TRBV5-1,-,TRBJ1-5,TGCGCCAGCAGCCCCGACTCTAGCGGTCAGCCCCAGCATTTT,CASSPDSSGQPQHF
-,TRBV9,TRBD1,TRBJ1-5,TGTGCCAGCAGCGTAGACGGGACAGGGAGCAATCAGCCCCAGCATTTT,CASSVDGTGSNQPQHF
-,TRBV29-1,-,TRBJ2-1,TGCAGCGTATATAGCCCCCTAAGCTCCTACAATGAGCAGTTCTTC,CSVYSPLSSYNEQFF
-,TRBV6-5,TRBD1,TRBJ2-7,TGTGCCAGCAGTTCCCCGAACAGGGGCCACGAGCAGTACTTC,CASSSPNRGHEQYF
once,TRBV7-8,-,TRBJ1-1,TGTGCCAGCAGCTTCTCGAAAAACACTGAAGCTTTCTTT,CASSFSKNTEAFF
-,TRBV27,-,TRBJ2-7,TGTGCCAGCAGTTTGGGAGCAAGCTCCTACGAGCAGTACTTC,CASSLGASSYEQYF
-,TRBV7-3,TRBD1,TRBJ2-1,TGTGCCAGCAGCTTAAGGCAGGGGGCTCCAAATGAGCAGTTCTTC,CASSLRQGAPNEQFF
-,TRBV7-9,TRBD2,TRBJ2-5,TGTGCCAGCAGCTTTAGCGGGGGTCAAGAGACCCAGTACTTC,CASSFSGGQETQYF
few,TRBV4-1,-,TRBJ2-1,TGCGCCAGCAGCCAACGCCGGAACGGGTACAATGAGCAGTTCTTC,CASSQRRNGYNEQFF
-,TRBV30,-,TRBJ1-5,TGTGCCTGGAGTATGTCCGTAAATCAGCCCCAGCATTTT,CAWSMSVNQPQHF
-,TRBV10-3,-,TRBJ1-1,TGTGCCATCAGTGAGTCCAACAGGAACACTGAAGCTTTCTTT,CAISESNRNTEAFF
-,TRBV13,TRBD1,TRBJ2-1,TGTGCCAGCACCGATAAGTGGGGGACAGTCAACAATGAGCAGTTCTTC,CASTDKWGTVNNEQFF
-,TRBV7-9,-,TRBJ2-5,TGTGCCAGCAGCGCAGTGGAGGGGCGAGTTGAAGGTGGCCAAGAGACCCAGTACTTC,CASSAVEGRVEGGQETQYF
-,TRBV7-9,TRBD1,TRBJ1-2,TGTGCCAGTTCGGGACAGAACTATGGCTACACCTTC,CASSGQNYGYTF
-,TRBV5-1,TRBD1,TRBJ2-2,TGCGCCAGCAGTTATTTTTGGCTACCAAACAGGGGGCGTGAATCCGGGGAGCTGTTTTTT,CASSYFWLPNRGRESGELFF
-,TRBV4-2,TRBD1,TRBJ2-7,TGTGCCAGCAGCCGAGATAATGACAGGGCGTACGAGCAGTACTTC,CASSRDNDRAYEQYF
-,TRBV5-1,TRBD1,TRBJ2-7,TGCGCCAGCAGCTCCCTCCGACAGGGGCCCGAGCAGTACTTC,CASSSLRQGPEQYF
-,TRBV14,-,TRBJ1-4,TGTGCCAGCAGCCAGGGGGCAGTTGAAAAACTGTTTTTT,CASSQGAVEKLFF
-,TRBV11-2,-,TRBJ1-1,TGTGCCAGCAGCTTAGATACGGGGGAAAGAGGTTTCTTT,CASSLDTGERGFF
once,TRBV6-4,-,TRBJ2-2,TGTGCCAGCAGTGACGTCGGGGAGGCTGGCGGGGAGCTGTTTTTT,CASSDVGEAGGELFF
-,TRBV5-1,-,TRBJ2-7,TGCGCCAGCAGCTTGGTAGGGGCCCACGAGCAGTACTTC,CASSLVGAHEQYF
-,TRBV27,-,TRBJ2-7,TGTGCCAGCAGTCCACGGCGGCCGGTAAACGAGCAGTACTTC,CASSPRRPVNEQYF
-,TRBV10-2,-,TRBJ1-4,TGCGCCAGCAGAACTAATGAAAAACTGTTTTTT,CASRTNEKLFF
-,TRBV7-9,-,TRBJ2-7,TGTGCCAGCAGCCCCCTGGAGGGGAAATACGAGCAGTACTTC,CASSPLEGKYEQYF
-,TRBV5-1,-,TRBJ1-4,TGCGCCAGCAGCCCCCAGGGGAGGGATGAAAAACTGTTTTTT,CASSPQGRDEKLFF
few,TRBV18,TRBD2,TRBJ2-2,TGTGCCAGCTCACCGAGCGGGACGAACACCGGGGAGCTGTTTTTT,CASSPSGTNTGELFF
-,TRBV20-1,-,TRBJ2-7,TGCAGTGCGCCCGATCGGAGCGAGCAGTACTTC,CSAPDRSEQYF
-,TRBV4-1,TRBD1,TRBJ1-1,TGCGCCAGCAGCCGAGGGACAGCGAACACTGAAGCTTTCTTT,CASSRGTANTEAFF
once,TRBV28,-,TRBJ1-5,TGTGCCAGCAGGGCCACAGGGAATCAGCCCCAGCATTTT,CASRATGNQPQHF
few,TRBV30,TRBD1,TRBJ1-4,TGTGCCTGGGCTCAAGGACAGGCCGCGAATGAAAAACTGTTTTTT,CAWAQGQAANEKLFF
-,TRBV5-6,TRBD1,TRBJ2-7,TGTGCCAGCAGCTTGGGGGACAGGGAGGCCGAGCAGTACTTC,CASSLGDREAEQYF
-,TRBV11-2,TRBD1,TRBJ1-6,TGTGCCAGCAGCTCATTCGTGGACAGGACTAATTCACCCCTCCACTTT,CASSSFVDRTNSPLHF
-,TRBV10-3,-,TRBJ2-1,TGTGCCATCAGTGATAGGTCTGGGGAGGACAATGAGCAGTTCTTC,CAISDRSGEDNEQFF
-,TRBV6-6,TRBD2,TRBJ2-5,TGTGCCAGCAGTGAGCGGGGGGCACAAGAGACCCAGTACTTC,CASSERGAQETQYF
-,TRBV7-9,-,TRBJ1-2,TGTGCCAGCAGCTTAGAGACGGCTAACTATGGCTACACCTTC,CASSLETANYGYTF
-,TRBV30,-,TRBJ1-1,TGTGCCTGGAGCGTTGGGCGGGGCACTGAAGCTTTCTTT,CAWSVGRGTEAFF
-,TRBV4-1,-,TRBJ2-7,TGCGCCAGCAGCCAAGACCCGCTCAAGGGGATCCCTTATTACGAGCAGTACTTC,CASSQDPLKGIPYYEQYF
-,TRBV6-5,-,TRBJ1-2,TGTGCCGTCCTCTGGAGATCACCGAACTATGGCTACACCTTC,CAVLWRSPNYGYTF
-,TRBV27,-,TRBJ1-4,TGTGCCAGCAGTTTAGGGCGCGGAAAGGCAACTAATGAAAAACTGTTTTTT,CASSLGRGKATNEKLFF
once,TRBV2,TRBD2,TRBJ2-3,TGTGCCAGCAGTGAAGGACTAGCGGGAGTTACGCAGTATTTT,CASSEGLAGVTQYF
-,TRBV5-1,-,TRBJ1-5,TGCGCCAGCAGCTTAAATCAGGGAGATCAGCCCCAGCATTTT,CASSLNQGDQPQHF
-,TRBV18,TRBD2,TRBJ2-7,TGTGCCAGCTCACCGGGACTAGCGGTAACCTACGAGCAGTACTTC,CASSPGLAVTYEQYF
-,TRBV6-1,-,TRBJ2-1,TGTGCCAGCAGTGCCTTTGACAGAAGCTCCTACAATGAGCAGTTCTTC,CASSAFDRSSYNEQFF
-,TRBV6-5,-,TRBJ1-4,TGTGCCAGCCGTAAGGGGATACTTCTTGAAAAACTGTTTTTT,CASRKGILLEKLFF
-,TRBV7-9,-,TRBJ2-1,TGTGCCAGCAGCTTAGGGACCGTCAATGAGCAGTTCTTC,CASSLGTVNEQFF